These 21 T cell receptor beta chains originate from one sample sequenced in a study of T cell repertoires in cytomegalovirus infection (dated by TCRdb to between 2019 and 2020). TCRdb lists the instrument as Illumina HiSeq 1500. TCRdb reran the public reads through fastp at Q25 and MiXCR, keeping productive beta chains. Each CDR3 protein appears once, grouped with its most common genes and DNA. The sample has a few hundred thousand distinct CDR3 sequences on record, approximately 18% of them singletons. Around 9.3% of the sample comes from the top ten. Sequenced input: PBMCs. Receptors were obtained from a human donor in good health (CMV status not recorded). Some clones in this sample may be carry-over from other donors' samples.

The table lists this clonotype with a few counts. This chain links TRBV19 with TRBJ2-7; maybe TRBD1 (5 bases). The germline V gene encodes CDR1 LNHDA and CDR2 SQIVND (reference sequence). The CDR3 covers 13 residues. V lost 8 bases and J 6 bases, leaving 17 bases between the germline ends. DNA for the CDR3: TGTGCCAGTCGGGTAGACAGTCGCGGCGAGCAGTACTTC. Amino acid sequence: CASRVDSRGEQYF.

This clonotype was seen a handful of times. This chain links TRBV2 with TRBJ2-3; D assignment may be TRBD1 or TRBD2 (5 bases each). V gave up 6 bases and J gave up 3 bases, with 19 bases separating them. CDR3 size: 16 residues. Germline CDR1 and CDR2: SNHLY and FYNNEI. The CDR3 nucleotides are TGTGCCAGCAGGGGATTGGGGCCCCGGAGGACAGATACGCAGTATTTT. As protein: CASRGLGPRRTDTQYF.

In its sample, this clonotype was seen a few times. The V call is TRBV7-6, the J call TRBJ1-3, with D unclear. Germline-derived CDR1 and CDR2 are SGHVS and FNYEAQ. The CDR3 has 13 residues. Trimming removed 5 bases from V and 0 bases from J, with 5 bases in between. CDR3 region: CASSADSGNTIYF. CDR3 DNA: TGTGCCAGCAGCGCAGACTCTGGAAACACCATATATTTT.

This clonotype has only a few counts. This sequence joins TRBV2 and TRBJ1-1; a weak D match, TRBD1 (5 bases). V was clipped by 5 bases and J by 4 bases, with 14 bases between them. CDR1 is SNHLY and CDR2 is FYNNEI in the germline V gene. The CDR3 extends over 14 amino acids. The CDR3 DNA follows: TGTGCCAGCAGTTACTCAGGGTTGGGCACTGAAGCTTTCTTT. Translated: CASSYSGLGTEAFF. The full variable domain, in which reference TRBV2 and TRBJ1-1 provide the parts outside the CDR3, is EPEVTQTPSHQVTQMGQEVILRCVPISNHLYFYWYRQILGQKVEFLVSFYNNEISEKSEIFDDQFSVERPDGSNFTLKIRSTKLEDSAMYFCASSYSGLGTEAFFGQGTRLTVV.

This clonotype was counted a few times. The chain has TRBV12-3 or TRBV12-4 and TRBJ1-5; 7 bases align to TRBD1. The CDR3 length is 13 residues. With 7 bases clipped from V and 6 bases from J, the junction kept 6 bases outside the gene matches. The CDR3 protein is CASKSQGVQPQHF. DNA of the CDR3: TGTGCCAGCAAGAGCCAGGGGGTTCAGCCCCAGCATTTT.

CDR3 sequence: CASSQTGSSAFF. In DNA form, the CDR3 reads TGTGCCAGCAGTCAGACAGGGAGTTCAGCTTTCTTT. J is TRBJ1-1 and V is TRBV12-3 or TRBV12-4, with 7 bases identical to TRBD1. The CDR3 runs 12 residues. J was trimmed by 10 bases and V by 5 bases; bases with no gene match: 7.

This chain connects TRBV12-3 or TRBV12-4 to TRBJ1-6; 9 bases line up with TRBD1. The length of the CDR3 is 16 residues. The junction had 11 bases not matched to a gene; V was cut back by 5 bases and J by 9 bases. CDR3 amino acids: CASSPSTGGSTSPLHF. CDR3 coding DNA: TGTGCCAGCAGTCCATCGACAGGGGGAAGCACTTCACCCCTCCACTTT.

This chain uses TRBV6-1 with TRBJ1-2; D uncertain. Germline CDR1 reads MNHNS; CDR2 reads SASEGT. V was trimmed by 3 bases and J by 5 bases, leaving 10 bases between them. This CDR3 spans 13 amino acids. The chain's CDR3 is CASSDRQSYGYTF. CDR3 in DNA: TGTGCCAGCAGTGATAGGCAGTCTTATGGCTACACCTTC.

This clonotype was observed a few times. The rearrangement joins TRBV9 to TRBJ1-4; D is perhaps TRBD1 (5 bases). In germline, CDR1 is SGDLS, CDR2 YYNGEE. Trimming left V 4 bases short and J 8 bases short, with 15 bases between. This CDR3 is built from 14 residues. CDR3 sequence reads: CASSPREGQEKLFF. The CDR3 bases are TGTGCCAGCAGCCCCCGGGAGGGGCAGGAAAAACTGTTTTTT.

This clonotype was found many times. The gene calls are TRBV7-2 and TRBJ1-2; 8 bases agree with TRBD1. Per the germline V gene, CDR1 is SGHTA and CDR2 is FQGNSA. V lost 5 bases and J lost 7; bases outside the gene matches: 15. There are 16 residues in the CDR3. CDR3 in DNA: TGTGCCAGCAGCCGGCCACCGGGAGGACAGGGCTCTGGCTACACCTTC. Translated: CASSRPPGGQGSGYTF.

CDR3 coding DNA: TGCAGTGCTAGAGACCTGTTTGGTCTAGAGACCCAGTACTTC. Amino acids: CSARDLFGLETQYF. The chain links TRBV20-1 to TRBJ2-5; D is ambiguous. The CDR3 loop spans 14 amino acids. V lost 0 bases and J lost 4, with 12 bases in between. The germline V gene encodes CDR1 DFQATT and CDR2 SNEGSKA (reference sequence).

This clonotype was found many times. The V call is TRBV7-8, the J call TRBJ1-6; D remains ambiguous. Germline CDR1 and CDR2: SGHVS and FQNEAQ. V shed 0 bases and J shed 10 bases, with 13 bases lying between them. This CDR3 has 15 residues. CDR3 DNA: TGTGCCAGCAGCTTAGCCCCCGGGATTTACTCACCCCTCCACTTT. Translation gives CASSLAPGIYSPLHF.

This clonotype turned up a few times. The chain uses TRBV12-3 or TRBV12-4 and TRBJ2-7; D gene uncertain. V was shortened by 4 bases and J by 5 bases, with 15 bases between the two germline ends. CDR3 length: 14 residues. CDR3 nucleotides: TGTGCCAGCAGTTCCTATCACCTTTTTAACGAGCAGTACTTC. Protein: CASSSYHLFNEQYF.

This clonotype occurred many times. V is TRBV7-2 and J is TRBJ2-3; D is undetermined. Trimming removed 3 bases from V and 4 bases from J, with 5 bases in between. The CDR3 has 12 amino acids. Germline assignment: CDR1 SGHTA and CDR2 FQGNSA. CDR3 sequence reads: CASSFLSDTQYF. Written as DNA, the CDR3 is TGTGCCAGCAGCTTTCTCTCAGATACGCAGTATTTT.

The chain recombines TRBV2 with TRBJ2-7; 8 bases match TRBD1. CDR1 is SNHLY, CDR2 FYNNEI, per germline. The CDR3 is made up of 12 amino acids. V was clipped by 8 bases and J by 4 bases; unmatched bases: 4. The CDR3 DNA is TGTGCCAGCTGGACAGGGTGGTACGAGCAGTACTTC. Its protein is CASWTGWYEQYF. The whole variable domain, filled in from reference TRBV2 and TRBJ2-7, reads EPEVTQTPSHQVTQMGQEVILRCVPISNHLYFYWYRQILGQKVEFLVSFYNNEISEKSEIFDDQFSVERPDGSNFTLKIRSTKLEDSAMYFCASWTGWYEQYFGPGTRLTVT.

There are a few counts of this clonotype. The CDR3 DNA sequence: TGCGCCAGCAGCTTGGGACTCGGGACTAGCGGGAGCCAAGAGACCCAGTACTTC. Translating it yields CASSLGLGTSGSQETQYF. The rearrangement links TRBV5-1 to TRBJ2-5; 14 bases agree with TRBD2. Germline loops: CDR1 SGHRS, CDR2 YFSETQ. J gave up 1 base and V 0 bases, and 5 bases lay outside the gene matches. The CDR3 runs 18 residues.

In its sample, this clonotype was seen many times. This chain joins TRBV7-6 and TRBJ2-3, with 13 nucleotides matching TRBD2. This CDR3 spans 14 amino acids. J was trimmed by 4 bases and V by 9 bases; bases with no gene match: 4. The germline gives CDR1 SGHVS, CDR2 FNYEAQ. The CDR3 protein is CASGTSGVADTQYF. The CDR3 DNA reads TGTGCCAGTGGGACTAGCGGGGTGGCAGATACGCAGTATTTT.

This clonotype has ten or more counts. This chain joins TRBV7-8 and TRBJ2-5, with D maybe TRBD2 (5 bases). Germline V gene lookup returns CDR1 SGHVS and CDR2 FQNEAQ. Deletions cut 4 bases from V and 9 bases from J, with 21 bases between. This CDR3 contains 15 residues. CDR3 protein: CASSSPGNGVEAQYF. CDR3 DNA sequence: TGTGCCAGCAGCTCCCCTGGGAATGGGGTGGAGGCCCAGTACTTC.

This clonotype has a handful of counts. The chain has TRBV5-1 and TRBJ2-1; D possibly matches TRBD1 or TRBD2 (5 bases each). The CDR3 is 15 residues long. Per the germline V gene, CDR1 is SGHRS and CDR2 is YFSETQ. V was cut by 0 bases and J by 7 bases, with 14 bases left in between. CDR3 residues: CASSLGQRIINEQFF. The CDR3 DNA reads as TGCGCCAGCAGCTTGGGACAGCGGATTATTAATGAGCAGTTCTTC.

J is TRBJ2-5 and V is TRBV7-6, with D possibly being TRBD2 (5 bases). Germline V gene data show CDR1 as SGHVS and CDR2 as FNYEAQ. This CDR3 is built from 14 residues. Between the trimmed V and J ends, which lost 5 bases and 6 bases, there was a span of 16 bases. The CDR3 is CASSALAGVQTQYF. The CDR3 DNA reads TGTGCCAGCAGCGCCCTGGCGGGCGTGCAGACCCAGTACTTC. Complete variable domain (other parts from reference TRBV7-6 and TRBJ2-5): GAGVSQSPRYKVTKRGQDVALRCDPISGHVSLYWYRQALGQGPEFLTYFNYEAQQDKSGLPNDRFSAERPEGSISTLTIQRTEQRDSAMYRCASSALAGVQTQYFGPGTRLLVL.

This clonotype was counted many times. The V and J genes are TRBV19 and TRBJ2-3; 13 positions agree with TRBD2. The CDR3 is 17 amino acids. The germline CDR1 and CDR2 sequences are LNHDA and SQIVND (reference sequence). Trimming cost V 3 bases and J 2 bases; bases outside gene matches: 5. The CDR3 reads CASSIAGLAGFTDTQYF. For the CDR3, the DNA is TGTGCCAGTAGTATTGCGGGACTAGCGGGATTCACAGATACGCAGTATTTT.